This entry describes one TCR beta chain. The sample is drawn from a study of chemoradiotherapy in HPV16-positive cancers. Turning to the study itself: Candidate HPV-specific T-cell clones and common TCR motifs came from functional assays in a couple of HPV16-positive patients.

Over chemoradiotherapy, repertoires were sampled more than once. Sequencing was performed with immunoSEQ multiplex PCR; in TCRdb, only in-frame clones are kept and a portion is missing. The sample has 25,000 to 35,000 clones, about 87% seen once; the top ten hold around 5%. Germline CDR1 is MNHEY and CDR2 is SMNVEV (reference sequence). The V and J ends lost 0 bases and 4 bases respectively, with 13 bases between them. CDR3 size: 16 residues. The sequence was collected from a human donor with HPV-associated anogenital cancer. The sample was blood, taken from a patient who underwent chemoradiotherapy. The gene calls are TRBV27 and TRBJ2-1; no firm D call. The CDR3 nucleotides read TGTGCCAGCAGTTTATCGGTGATTTTGGGTTACAATGAGCAGTTCTTC. It translates to CASSLSVILGYNEQFF.